This T cell receptor (beta chain) appears in the sequencing data of a study of Graves' ophthalmopathy and Graves' hyperthyroidism. This clonotype was picked up many times. The TCR beta CDR3 regions underwent amplification from RNA transcripts. The authors performed first-round RT-PCR with HTBI primers and then a second-round multiplex PCR. TCRdb analysed the multiplex PCR reads with MiXCR anew, one entry per CDR3 protein. The table includes about 370,000 distinct CDR3 sequences, 17% detected once. The clonotype comes from an adult woman with stable Graves' hyperthyroidism. Specimen: peripheral blood.

The CDR3 loop is CATSDPGQGAGELFF. CDR3 coding DNA: TGTGCCACCAGTGACCCTGGACAGGGCGCCGGGGAGCTGTTTTTT. The rearrangement joins TRBV24-1 to TRBJ2-2; 8 bases line up with TRBD1. Looked up from germline, CDR1 is KGHDR and CDR2 is SFDVKD. The CDR3 sequence is 15 residues long. V shed 4 bases, J shed 6 bases, and the junction held 6 bases outside the gene matches.